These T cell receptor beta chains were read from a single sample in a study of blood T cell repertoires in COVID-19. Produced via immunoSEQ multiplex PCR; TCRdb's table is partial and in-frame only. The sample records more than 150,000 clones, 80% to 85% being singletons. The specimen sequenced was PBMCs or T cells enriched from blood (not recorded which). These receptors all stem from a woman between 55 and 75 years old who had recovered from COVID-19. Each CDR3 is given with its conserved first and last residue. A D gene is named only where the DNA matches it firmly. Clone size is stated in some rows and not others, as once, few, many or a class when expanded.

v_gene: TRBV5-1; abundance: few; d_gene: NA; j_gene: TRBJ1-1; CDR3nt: TGCGCCAGCAGCTTGGAGGACAGTCTGAACACTGAAGCTTTCTTT; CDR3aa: CASSLEDSLNTEAFF
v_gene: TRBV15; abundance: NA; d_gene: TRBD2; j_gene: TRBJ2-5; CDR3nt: TGTGCCACCAGCAGAGAAAATAGCGGGGTAATCCAAGAGACCCAGTACTTC; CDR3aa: CATSRENSGVIQETQYF
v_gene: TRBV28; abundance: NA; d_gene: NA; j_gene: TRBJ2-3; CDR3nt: TGTGCCAGCAGATCGGGACACCTCACAGATACGCAGTATTTT; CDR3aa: CASRSGHLTDTQYF
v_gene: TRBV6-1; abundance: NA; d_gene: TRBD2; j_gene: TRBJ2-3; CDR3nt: TGTGCCAGCAGTGAAGGGGAGTGGCGGGGGGGCGAAGATACGCAGTATTTT; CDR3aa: CASSEGEWRGGEDTQYF
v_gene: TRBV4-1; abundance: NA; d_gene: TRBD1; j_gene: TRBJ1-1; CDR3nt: TGCGCCAGCAGCCAAGCGACAGGGGTGGTAACTGAAGCTTTCTTT; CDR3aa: CASSQATGVVTEAFF
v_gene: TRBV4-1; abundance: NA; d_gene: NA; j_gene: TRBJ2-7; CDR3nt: TGCGCCAGCAGCACCGGGACACAAAACTACGAGCAGTACTTC; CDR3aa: CASSTGTQNYEQYF
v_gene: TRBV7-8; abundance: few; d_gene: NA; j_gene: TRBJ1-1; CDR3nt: TGTGCCAGCAGCTCCGATGTGGAGGGCACCACTGAAGCTTTCTTT; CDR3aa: CASSSDVEGTTEAFF
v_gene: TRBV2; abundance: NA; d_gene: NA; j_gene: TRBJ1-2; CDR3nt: TGTGCCAGCAGTGAATCAGGGAATGGCTACACCTTC; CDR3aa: CASSESGNGYTF
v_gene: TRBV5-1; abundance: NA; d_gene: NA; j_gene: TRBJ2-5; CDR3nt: TGCGCCAGCAGCTTAACAGCAGGGAAAGAGACCCAGTACTTC; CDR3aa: CASSLTAGKETQYF
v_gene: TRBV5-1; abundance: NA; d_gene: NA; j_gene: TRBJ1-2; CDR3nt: TGCGCCAGCAGCTTAGATAGAGCGGGGTGGCTCAATGGCTACACCTTC; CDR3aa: CASSLDRAGWLNGYTF
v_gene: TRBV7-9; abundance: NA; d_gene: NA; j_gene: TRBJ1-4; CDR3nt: TGTGCCAGCAGCCTCTCGCTGGGAGAACTGTTTTTT; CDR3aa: CASSLSLGELFF
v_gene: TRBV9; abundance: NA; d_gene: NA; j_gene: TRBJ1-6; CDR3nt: TGTGCCAGCAGCGTGGGGGGACGGGTAAATTCACCCCTCCACTTT; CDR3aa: CASSVGGRVNSPLHF
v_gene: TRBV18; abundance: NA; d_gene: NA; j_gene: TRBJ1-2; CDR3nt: TGTGCCAGCTCATCCTCGGACTCAAGGCGCTACACCTTC; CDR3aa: CASSSSDSRRYTF
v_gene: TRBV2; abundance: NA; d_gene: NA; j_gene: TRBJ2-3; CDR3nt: TGTGCCAGCAACGATCTAACAGGCACAGATACGCAGTATTTT; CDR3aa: CASNDLTGTDTQYF
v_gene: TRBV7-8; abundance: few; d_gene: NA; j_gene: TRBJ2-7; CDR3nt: TGTGCCAGCAGCGGACATCGAAGTCGGGTCGAGCAGTACTTC; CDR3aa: CASSGHRSRVEQYF
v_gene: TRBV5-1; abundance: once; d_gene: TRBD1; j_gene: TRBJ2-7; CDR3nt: TGCGCCAGCAGCCCTAGACAGGGCACGGCTTACGAGCAGTACTTC; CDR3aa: CASSPRQGTAYEQYF
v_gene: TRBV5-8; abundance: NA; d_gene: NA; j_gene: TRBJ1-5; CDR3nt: TGTGCCAGCAGCTTAGCAGGGGAGAGGTATCAGCCCCAGCATTTT; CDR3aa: CASSLAGERYQPQHF
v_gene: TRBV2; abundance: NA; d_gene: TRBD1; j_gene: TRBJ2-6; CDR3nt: TGTGCCAGCACCGGGACAGGGGTTACGATCTCTGGGGCTAACGTCCTGACTTTC; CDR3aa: CASTGTGVTISGANVLTF
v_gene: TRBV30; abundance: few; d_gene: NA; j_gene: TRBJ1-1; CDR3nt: TGTGCCTGGAGTGCCCTTGGACACGCTTCCAGGGCTTTCTTT; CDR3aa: CAWSALGHASRAFF
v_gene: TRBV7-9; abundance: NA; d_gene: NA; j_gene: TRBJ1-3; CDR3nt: TGTGCCAGCAGCGAGGGACACACGGCCTCTGGAAACACCATATATTTT; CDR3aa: CASSEGHTASGNTIYF
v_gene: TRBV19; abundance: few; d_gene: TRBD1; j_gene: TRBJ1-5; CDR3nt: TGTGCCAGCGAAGACAGGGGAGGCAATCAGCCCCAGCATTTT; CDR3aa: CASEDRGGNQPQHF
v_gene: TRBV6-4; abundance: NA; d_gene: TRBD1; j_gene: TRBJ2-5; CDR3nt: TGTGCCAGCAGTAGGACAGGGGAGGAGACCCAGTACTTC; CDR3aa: CASSRTGEETQYF
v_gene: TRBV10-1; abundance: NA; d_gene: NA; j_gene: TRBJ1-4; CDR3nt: TGCGCCAGCAGTCCCGCGACAGATAATGAAAAACTGTTTTTT; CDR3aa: CASSPATDNEKLFF
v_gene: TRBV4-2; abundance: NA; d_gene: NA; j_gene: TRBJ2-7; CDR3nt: TGTGCCAGCAGCCAAGATATATGGAGATCAGGGGTTATCTACGAGCAGTACTTC; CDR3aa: CASSQDIWRSGVIYEQYF
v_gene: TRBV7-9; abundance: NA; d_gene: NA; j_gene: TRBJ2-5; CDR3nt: TGTGCCAGCAGCTTAAACAGGTGGGGCAGAGAAGAGACCCAGTACTTC; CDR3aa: CASSLNRWGREETQYF
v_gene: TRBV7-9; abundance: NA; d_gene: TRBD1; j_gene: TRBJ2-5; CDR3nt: TGTGCCAGCAGCTTAAGGGACAGGGGGTATGAAGAGACCCAGTACTTC; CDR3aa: CASSLRDRGYEETQYF
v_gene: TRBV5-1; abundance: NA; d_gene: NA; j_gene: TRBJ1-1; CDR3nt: TGCGCCAGCAGCTTGGAAAGGGGAACAACTGAAGCTTTCTTT; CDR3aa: CASSLERGTTEAFF
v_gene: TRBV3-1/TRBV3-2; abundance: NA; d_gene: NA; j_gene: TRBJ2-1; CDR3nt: TGTGCCAGCAGTCCACCCGGGTACAATGAGCAGTTCTTC; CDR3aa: CASSPPGYNEQFF
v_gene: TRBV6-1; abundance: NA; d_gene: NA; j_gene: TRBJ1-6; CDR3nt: TGTGCCAGCAGTGGATTCCCTATGATAGATAATTCACCCCTCCACTTT; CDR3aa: CASSGFPMIDNSPLHF
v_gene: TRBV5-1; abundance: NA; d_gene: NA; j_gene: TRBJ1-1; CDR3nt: TGCGCCAGCAGCTTGGACCCCCTCAGCACTGAAGCTTTCTTT; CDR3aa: CASSLDPLSTEAFF
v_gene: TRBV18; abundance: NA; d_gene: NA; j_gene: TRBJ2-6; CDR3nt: TGTGCCAGCTCACCATCGGGGGCTGGGGCCAACGTCCTGACTTTC; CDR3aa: CASSPSGAGANVLTF
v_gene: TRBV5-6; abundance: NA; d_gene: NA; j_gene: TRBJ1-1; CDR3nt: TGTGCCAGCAGCTTGGAAGGGGTAAATCAGAACACTGAAGCTTTCTTT; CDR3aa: CASSLEGVNQNTEAFF
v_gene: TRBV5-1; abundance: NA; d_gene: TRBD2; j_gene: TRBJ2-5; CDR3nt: TGCGCCAGCAGCTTGGGCAGGGAGGGGGAGACCCAGTACTTC; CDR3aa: CASSLGREGETQYF
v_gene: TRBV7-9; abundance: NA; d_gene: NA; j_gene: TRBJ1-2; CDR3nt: TGTGCCAGCAGCCGCCAGGGAATAGGAGGCTACACCTTC; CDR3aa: CASSRQGIGGYTF
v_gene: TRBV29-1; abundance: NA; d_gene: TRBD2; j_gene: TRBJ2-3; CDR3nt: TGCAGCGTTGCACCAAGCGGGGGTTACACAGATACGCAGTATTTT; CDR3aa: CSVAPSGGYTDTQYF
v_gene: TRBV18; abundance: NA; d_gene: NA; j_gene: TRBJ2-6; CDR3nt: TGTGCCAGCTCACCACCAACCAGCTCTGGGGCCAACGTCCTGACTTTC; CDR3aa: CASSPPTSSGANVLTF
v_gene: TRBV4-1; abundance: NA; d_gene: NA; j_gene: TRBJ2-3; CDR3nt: TGCGCCAGCAGCCAAGATCAATCGCTGGGGGGAACAGATACGCAGTATTTT; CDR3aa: CASSQDQSLGGTDTQYF
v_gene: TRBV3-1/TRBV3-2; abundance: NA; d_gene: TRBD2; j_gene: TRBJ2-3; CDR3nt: TGTGCCAGCAGCCAAGGGTTTAGCGGGGGGCCTACGCAGTATTTT; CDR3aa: CASSQGFSGGPTQYF
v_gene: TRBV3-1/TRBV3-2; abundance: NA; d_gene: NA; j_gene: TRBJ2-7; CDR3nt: TGTGCCAGCAGCCTAAAGAGCGAGCAGTACTTC; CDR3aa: CASSLKSEQYF